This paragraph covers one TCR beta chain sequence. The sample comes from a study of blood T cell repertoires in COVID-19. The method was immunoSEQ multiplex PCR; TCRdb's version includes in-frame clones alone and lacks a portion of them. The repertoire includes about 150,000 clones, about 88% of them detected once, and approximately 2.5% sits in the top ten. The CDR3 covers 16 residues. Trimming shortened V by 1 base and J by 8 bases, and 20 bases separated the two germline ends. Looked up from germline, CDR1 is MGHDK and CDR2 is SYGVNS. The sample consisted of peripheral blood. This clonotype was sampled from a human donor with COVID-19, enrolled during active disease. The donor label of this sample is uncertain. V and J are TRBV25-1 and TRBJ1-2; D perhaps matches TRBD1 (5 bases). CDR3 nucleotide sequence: TGTGCCAGCAGTGAATTCCAGGGCAGGGAAGCGGGCGGCTACACCTTC. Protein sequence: CASSEFQGREAGGYTF.